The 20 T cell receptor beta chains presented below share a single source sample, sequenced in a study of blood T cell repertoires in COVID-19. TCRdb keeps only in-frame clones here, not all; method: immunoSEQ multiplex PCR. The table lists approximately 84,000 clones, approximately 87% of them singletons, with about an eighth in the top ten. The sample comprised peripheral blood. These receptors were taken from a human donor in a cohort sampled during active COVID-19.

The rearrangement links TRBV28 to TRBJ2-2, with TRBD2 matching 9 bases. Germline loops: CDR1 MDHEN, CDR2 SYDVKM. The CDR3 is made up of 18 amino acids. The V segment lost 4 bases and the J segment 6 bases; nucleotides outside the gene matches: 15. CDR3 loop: CASSSSTSGRGGPGELFF. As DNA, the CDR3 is TGTGCCAGCAGTTCTTCAACTAGCGGGCGGGGGGGACCCGGGGAGCTGTTTTTT.

The CDR3 protein is CASSLAIWGQTGTTDTQYF. CDR3 coding DNA: TGCGCCAGCAGCTTGGCGATTTGGGGACAAACAGGGACCACAGATACGCAGTATTTT. The chain employs TRBV5-1 and TRBJ2-3, with TRBD1 as a possible D gene (6 bases). The CDR3 is made up of 19 amino acids. From germline, CDR1 is SGHRS and CDR2 YFSETQ. The V end lost 0 bases, the J end lost 2 bases, and 22 bases lay between the germline ends.

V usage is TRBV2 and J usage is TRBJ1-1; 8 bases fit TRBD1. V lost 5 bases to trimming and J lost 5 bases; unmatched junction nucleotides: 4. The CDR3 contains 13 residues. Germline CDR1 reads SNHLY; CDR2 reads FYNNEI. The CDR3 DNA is TGTGCCAGCAGTTCCGACAGGGGAACTGAAGCTTTCTTT. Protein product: CASSSDRGTEAFF.

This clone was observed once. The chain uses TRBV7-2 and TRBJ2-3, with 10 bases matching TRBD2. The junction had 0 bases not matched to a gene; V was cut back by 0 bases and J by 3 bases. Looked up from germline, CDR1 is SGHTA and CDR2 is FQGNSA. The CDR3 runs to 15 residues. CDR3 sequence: CASSLASGGTDTQYF. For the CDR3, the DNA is TGTGCCAGCAGCTTAGCTAGCGGGGGGACAGATACGCAGTATTTT.

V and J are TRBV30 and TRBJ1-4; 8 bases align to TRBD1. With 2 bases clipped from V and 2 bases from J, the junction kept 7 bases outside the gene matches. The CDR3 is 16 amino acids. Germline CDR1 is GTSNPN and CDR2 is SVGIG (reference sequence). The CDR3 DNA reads TGTGCCTGGAGTTCGGTCAGGGGGCCTACTAATGAAAAACTGTTTTTT. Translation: CAWSSVRGPTNEKLFF. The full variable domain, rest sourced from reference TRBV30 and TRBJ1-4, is SQTIHQWPATLVQPVGSPLSLECTVEGTSNPNLYWYRQAAGRGLQLLFYSVGIGQISSEVPQNLSASRPQDRQFILSSKKLLLSDSGFYLCAWSSVRGPTNEKLFFGSGTQLSVL.

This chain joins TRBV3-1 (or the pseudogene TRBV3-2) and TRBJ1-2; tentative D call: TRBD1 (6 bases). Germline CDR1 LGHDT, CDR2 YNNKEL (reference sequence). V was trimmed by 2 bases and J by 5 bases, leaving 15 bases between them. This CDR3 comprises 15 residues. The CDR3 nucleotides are TGTGCCAGCAGCCAATCGGCAGCAGGGGTGTATGGCTACACCTTC. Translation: CASSQSAAGVYGYTF.

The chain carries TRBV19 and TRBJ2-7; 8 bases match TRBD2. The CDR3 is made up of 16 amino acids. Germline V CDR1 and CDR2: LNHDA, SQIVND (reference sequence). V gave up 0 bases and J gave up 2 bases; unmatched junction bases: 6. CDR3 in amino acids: CASSIDSTGGAYEQYF. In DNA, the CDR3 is TGTGCCAGTAGTATAGACTCTACGGGAGGGGCCTACGAGCAGTACTTC.

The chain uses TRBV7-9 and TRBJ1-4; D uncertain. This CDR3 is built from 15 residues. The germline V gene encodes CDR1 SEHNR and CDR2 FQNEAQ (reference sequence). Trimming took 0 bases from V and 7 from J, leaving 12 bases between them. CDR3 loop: CASSLARAEFEKLFF. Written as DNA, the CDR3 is TGTGCCAGCAGCTTAGCGCGGGCCGAATTTGAAAAACTGTTTTTT. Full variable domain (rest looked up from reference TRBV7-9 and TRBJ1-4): DTGVSQNPRHKITKRGQNVTFRCDPISEHNRLYWYRQTLGQGPEFLTYFQNEAQLEKSRLLSDRFSAERPKGSFSTLEIQRTEQGDSAMYLCASSLARAEFEKLFFGSGTQLSVL.

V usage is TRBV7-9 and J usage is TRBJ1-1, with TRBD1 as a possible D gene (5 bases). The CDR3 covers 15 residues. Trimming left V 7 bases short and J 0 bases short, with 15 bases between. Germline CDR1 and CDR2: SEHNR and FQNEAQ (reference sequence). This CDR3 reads CASTPGRGLNTEAFF. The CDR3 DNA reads TGTGCCAGCACTCCAGGGCGGGGCCTGAACACTGAAGCTTTCTTT.

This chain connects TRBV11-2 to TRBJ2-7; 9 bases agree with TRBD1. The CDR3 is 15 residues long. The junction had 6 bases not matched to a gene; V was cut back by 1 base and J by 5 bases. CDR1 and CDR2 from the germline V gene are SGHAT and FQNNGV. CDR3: CASSLGDRDGHEQYF. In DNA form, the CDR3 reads TGTGCCAGCAGCTTAGGGGACAGGGACGGGCACGAGCAGTACTTC.

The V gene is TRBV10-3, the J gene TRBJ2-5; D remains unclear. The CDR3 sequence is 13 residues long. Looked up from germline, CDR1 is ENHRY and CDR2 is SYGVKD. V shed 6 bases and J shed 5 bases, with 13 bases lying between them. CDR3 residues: CAIRVEAGETQYF. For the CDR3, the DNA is TGTGCCATCAGAGTTGAGGCCGGGGAGACCCAGTACTTC.

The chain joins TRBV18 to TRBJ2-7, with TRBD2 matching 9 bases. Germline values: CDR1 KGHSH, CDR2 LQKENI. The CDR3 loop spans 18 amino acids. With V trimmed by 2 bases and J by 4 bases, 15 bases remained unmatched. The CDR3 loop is CASSPTAPGGGGGYEQYF. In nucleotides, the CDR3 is TGTGCCAGCTCACCAACCGCGCCCGGCGGGGGGGGCGGTTACGAGCAGTACTTC.

The CDR3 sequence: CASSLSGVNSYEQYF. For the CDR3, the DNA is TGTGCCAGCAGTTTATCCGGGGTTAACTCCTACGAGCAGTACTTC. The rearrangement links TRBV27 to TRBJ2-7, with TRBD2 as a possible D gene (5 bases). The germline V gene has CDR1 MNHEY and CDR2 SMNVEV (reference sequence). V gave up 0 bases and J gave up 0 bases, with 9 bases separating them. The CDR3 length is 15 residues.

CDR3 in DNA: TGCGCCAGCAGCTTGGCGCCTTCCCTCTCGGGGTATGGCTACACCTTC. This translates into CASSLAPSLSGYGYTF. The chain is built from TRBV5-1 and TRBJ1-2; D is unclear. This CDR3 is built from 16 residues. V was cut by 0 bases and J by 5 bases, with 17 bases left in between. From germline, CDR1 is SGHRS and CDR2 YFSETQ.

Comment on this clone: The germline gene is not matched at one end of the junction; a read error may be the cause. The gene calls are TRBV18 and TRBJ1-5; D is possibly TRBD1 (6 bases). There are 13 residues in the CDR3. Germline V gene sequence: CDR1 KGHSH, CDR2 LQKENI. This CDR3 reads CASSTGGKQPQHF. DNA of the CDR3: TGTGCCAGCTCAACTGGGGGCAAGCAGCCCCAGCATTTT. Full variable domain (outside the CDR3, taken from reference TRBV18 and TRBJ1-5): NAGVMQNPRHLVRRRGQEARLRCSPMKGHSHVYWYRQLPEEGLKFMVYLQKENIIDESGMPKERFSAEFPKEGPSILRIQQVVRGDSAAYFCASSTGGKQPQHFGDGTRLSIL.

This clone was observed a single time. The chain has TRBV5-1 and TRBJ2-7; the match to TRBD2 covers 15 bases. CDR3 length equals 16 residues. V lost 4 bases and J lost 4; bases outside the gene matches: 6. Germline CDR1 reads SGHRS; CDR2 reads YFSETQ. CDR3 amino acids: CASSRGLAGGGYEQYF. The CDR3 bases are TGCGCCAGCAGCAGGGGACTAGCGGGAGGCGGGTACGAGCAGTACTTC.

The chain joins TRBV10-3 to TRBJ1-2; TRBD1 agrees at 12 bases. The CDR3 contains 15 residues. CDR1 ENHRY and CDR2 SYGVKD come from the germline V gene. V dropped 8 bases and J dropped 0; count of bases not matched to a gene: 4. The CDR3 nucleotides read TGTGCCATCGGGGGACAGGGGGCGACTAACTATGGCTACACCTTC. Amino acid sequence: CAIGGQGATNYGYTF.

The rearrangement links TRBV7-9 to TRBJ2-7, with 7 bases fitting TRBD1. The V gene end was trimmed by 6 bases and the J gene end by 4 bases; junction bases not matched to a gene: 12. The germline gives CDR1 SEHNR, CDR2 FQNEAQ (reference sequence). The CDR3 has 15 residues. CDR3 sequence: CASSSQGVAVYEQYF. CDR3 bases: TGTGCCAGCAGTTCCCAGGGGGTCGCCGTATACGAGCAGTACTTC. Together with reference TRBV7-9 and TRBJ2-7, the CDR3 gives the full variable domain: DTGVSQNPRHKITKRGQNVTFRCDPISEHNRLYWYRQTLGQGPEFLTYFQNEAQLEKSRLLSDRFSAERPKGSFSTLEIQRTEQGDSAMYLCASSSQGVAVYEQYFGPGTRLTVT.

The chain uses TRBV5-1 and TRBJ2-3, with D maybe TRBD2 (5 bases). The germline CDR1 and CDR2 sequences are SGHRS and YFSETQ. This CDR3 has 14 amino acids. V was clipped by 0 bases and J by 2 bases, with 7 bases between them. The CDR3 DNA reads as TGCGCCAGCAGCTTGGAGGGAGCCACAGATACGCAGTATTTT. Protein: CASSLEGATDTQYF.

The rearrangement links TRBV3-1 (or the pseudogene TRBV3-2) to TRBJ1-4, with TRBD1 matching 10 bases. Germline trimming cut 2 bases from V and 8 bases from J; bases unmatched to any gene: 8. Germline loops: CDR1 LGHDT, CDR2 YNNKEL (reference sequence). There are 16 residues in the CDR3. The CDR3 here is CASSQSRTGGAEKLFF. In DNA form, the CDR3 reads TGTGCCAGCAGCCAATCAAGGACAGGGGGGGCCGAAAAACTGTTTTTT.